The clone carrying this T cell receptor beta chain appeared a few times. Its antigen is undetermined. This sample was included in a study of blood T cells in healthy people across ages. A J-beta primer mix and a sample-barcoded 5' primer were used in a second PCR of roughly 6 to 11 cycles. Samples each returned at least 3 million CDR3-containing paired-end reads. MiXCR, run by TCRdb on the 5' RACE reads, gives a single entry per CDR3 protein. The sample carries 660,000 or so distinct CDR3 sequences, 58% recorded once. Study findings and constraints: Long-lived and aged donors differed, with more naive CD4+ cells and higher diversity in the long-lived.

V was pared by 0 bases and J by 8 bases, with 17 bases between. The CDR3 covers 15 residues. Looked up from germline, CDR1 is DFQATT and CDR2 is SNEGSKA (reference sequence). The individuals who served as donors were healthy Caucasians living in Russia, aged roughly 6 to 100. Each of the donors had around 10 milliliters of peripheral blood drawn into EDTA-treated Vacutainer tubes. The receptor was derived from a man aged 55 to 69 in good health. The chain carries TRBV20-1 and TRBJ2-1; D is possibly TRBD1 (6 bases). Material: blood. The CDR3 nucleotides read TGCAGTGCTAGAGACCCAGTGGGGGCAAGGGATGAGCAGTTCTTC. Translation gives CSARDPVGARDEQFF.